Reported below is one TCR beta chain. Its antigen is unknown. This entry belongs to a study of T cells expressing NK-cell markers (dated by TCRdb to 2019 to 2021). Study-level background: Three sorted T-cell subsets (CD3+CD56+NKG2C+, CD3+CD56+NKG2C- and CD3+CD56-NKG2C+) from eight donors had their TCR beta-chain repertoires profiled. Of the eight sequenced donors, seven were found to be HCMV-seropositive and one was found to be HCMV-seronegative. The eight sequenced donors were randomly selected healthy volunteers, three men and five women. Libraries were sequenced as 2 x 150 bp reads on Illumina HiSeq 2000/2500, MiSeq or NextSeq. Study-wide conclusions, independent of this receptor: Those dominant clonotypes were again the most abundant among CD3+CD56-NKG2C+ cells in a few donors, at roughly 25-60.1%. Whether the expanded NKG2C-expressing T cell clones were specific for HCMV antigens was left unclear. In 6 or 7 donors, the dominant CD3+CD56+NKG2C+ clonotypes ranked among the top 10 CD8+ clonotypes, making up 1.0-7.0% of CD8+ T cells.

CDR3 length: 15 amino acids, cysteine to phenylalanine. Only the protein sequence is given. Reading the germline V gene (reference sequence) gives CDR1 SGHKS and CDR2 YYEKEE. TCRdb lists the instrument as Illumina HiSeq 2000. 5'RACE template switching, by which a universal primer site and unique molecular identifiers were added, was used to make TCR beta cDNA libraries. cDNA synthesis was primed from the TCR beta constant segment and was followed by two successive PCR amplification steps. As for the authors' bioinformatics: MIGEC handled demultiplexing of the reads and grouping by UMI, while MiTCR was used to assemble and quantify clonotypes. To remove erroneous sequences, TCR cDNA sequences were retained only when supported by two or more reads. The tcR package was used for downstream repertoire analysis, and clonotypes were matched across fractions by CDR3 nucleotide sequence plus V segment. VDJmatch was used to annotate antigen specificity against VDJdb, with one amino acid substitution in CDR3 permitted. TCRdb reprocessed the reads into one record per CDR3 protein sequence, lacking DNA. The authors' filters were not applied to this entry. The table held for this sample gives fewer than 550,000 distinct CDR3 sequences. The top ten clonotypes cover around 1.4% of the sample.

To determine HCMV serostatus, a commercial ELISA kit was used to detect HCMV-specific IgG in serum. Ficoll density gradient centrifugation was used to isolate peripheral blood mononuclear cells from blood. The TCR comes from a woman aged 50 to 60 in good health. Donor details come from another sample of the same person, matched by shared clones. The receptor chain draws on TRBV5-5 and TRBJ1-1; TCRdb indicates TRBD1, and absent DNA this call remains unverified. The specimen was blood T cells: a sorted CD56 or NKG2C T cell subset, CD4+ or CD8+ T cells, or bulk PBMC T cells (not recorded which). Here the CDR3 is given as CASSLRQGADTEAFF. When the CDR3 is completed using the reference TRBV5-5 and TRBJ1-1 genes on either side, the full variable domain is DAGVTQSPTHLIKTRGQQVTLRCSPISGHKSVSWYQQVLGQGPQFIFQYYEKEERGRGNFPDRFSARQFPNYSSELNVNALLLGDSALYLCASSLRQGADTEAFFGQGTRLTVV.